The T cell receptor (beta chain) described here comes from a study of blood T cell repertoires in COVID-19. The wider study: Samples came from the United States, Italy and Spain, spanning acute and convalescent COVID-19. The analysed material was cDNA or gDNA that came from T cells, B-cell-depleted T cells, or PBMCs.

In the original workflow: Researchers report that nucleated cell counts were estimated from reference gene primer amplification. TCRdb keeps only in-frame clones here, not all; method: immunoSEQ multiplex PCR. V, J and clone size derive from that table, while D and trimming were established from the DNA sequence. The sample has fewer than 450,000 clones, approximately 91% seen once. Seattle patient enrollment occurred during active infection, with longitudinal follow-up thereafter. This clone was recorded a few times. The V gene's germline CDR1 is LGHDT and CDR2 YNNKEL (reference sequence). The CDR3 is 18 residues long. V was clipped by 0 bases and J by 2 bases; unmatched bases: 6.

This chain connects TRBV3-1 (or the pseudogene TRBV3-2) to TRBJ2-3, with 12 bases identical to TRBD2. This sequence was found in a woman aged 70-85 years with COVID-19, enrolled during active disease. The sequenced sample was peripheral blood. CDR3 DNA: TGTGCCAGCAGCCAAGATAGGCTAGCGGGGGGGCCCACAGATACGCAGTATTTT. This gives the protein CASSQDRLAGGPTDTQYF.